The source of this T cell receptor beta chain is a study of immune cell composition in non-small cell lung cancer. Data came from immunoSEQ multiplex PCR; TCRdb stores just in-frame clones and leaves some out. The data contain roughly 4,900 clones, 83% of them singletons. The CDR3 is made up of 12 amino acids. From germline, CDR1 is MDHEN and CDR2 SYDVKM. With 5 bases removed from V and 8 bases from J, the gap between germline ends came to 12 bases. Only a few counts were recorded for this clone. Sequences were obtained from lung tumor tissue. This sequence joins TRBV28 and TRBJ1-2, with unresolved D. The sequence derives from a human donor with non-small cell lung cancer. The CDR3 region is CASSPRLDGYTF. DNA for the CDR3: TGTGCCAGCAGTCCCCGGTTGGACGGCTACACCTTC.